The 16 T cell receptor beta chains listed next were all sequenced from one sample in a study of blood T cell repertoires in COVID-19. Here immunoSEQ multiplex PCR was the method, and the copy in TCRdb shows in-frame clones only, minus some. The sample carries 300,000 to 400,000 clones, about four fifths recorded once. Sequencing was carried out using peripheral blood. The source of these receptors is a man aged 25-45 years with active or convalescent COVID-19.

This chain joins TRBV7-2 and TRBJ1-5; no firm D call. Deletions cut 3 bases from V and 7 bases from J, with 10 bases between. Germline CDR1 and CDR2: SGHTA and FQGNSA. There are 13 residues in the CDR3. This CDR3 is CASSFFEGQPQHF. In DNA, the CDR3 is TGTGCCAGCAGCTTTTTTGAGGGACAGCCCCAGCATTTT.

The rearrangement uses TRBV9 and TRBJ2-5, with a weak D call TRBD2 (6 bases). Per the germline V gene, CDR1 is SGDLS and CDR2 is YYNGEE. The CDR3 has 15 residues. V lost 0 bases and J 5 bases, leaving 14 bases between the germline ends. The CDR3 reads CASSVDQGGGETQYF. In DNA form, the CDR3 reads TGTGCCAGCAGCGTAGATCAGGGAGGTGGGGAGACCCAGTACTTC.

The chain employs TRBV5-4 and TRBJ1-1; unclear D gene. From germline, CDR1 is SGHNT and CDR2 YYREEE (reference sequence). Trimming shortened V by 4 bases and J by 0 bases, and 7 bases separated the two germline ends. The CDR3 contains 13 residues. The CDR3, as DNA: TGTGCCAGCAGCGCCGCAGTGAACACTGAAGCTTTCTTT. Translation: CASSAAVNTEAFF.

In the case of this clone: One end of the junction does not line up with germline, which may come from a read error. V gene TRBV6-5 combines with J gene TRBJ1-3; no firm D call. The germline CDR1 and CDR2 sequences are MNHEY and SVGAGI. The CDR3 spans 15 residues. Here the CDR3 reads CASSDSWSSGNTIYF. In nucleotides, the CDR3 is TGTGCCAGCAGTGACTCGTGGAGCTCTGGAAACACCATATATTTT.

This CDR3 is CASSHPRGTSGVSYNEQFF. The DNA for the CDR3 is TGCGCCAGCAGCCACCCGAGAGGGACTAGCGGGGTGTCCTACAATGAGCAGTTCTTC. The rearrangement joins TRBV4-1 to TRBJ2-1, with 13 bases lining up with TRBD2. V lost 3 bases, J lost 1 base, and 9 bases stayed unmatched. Per germline, CDR1 MGHRA and CDR2 YSYEKL. The CDR3 consists of 19 residues.

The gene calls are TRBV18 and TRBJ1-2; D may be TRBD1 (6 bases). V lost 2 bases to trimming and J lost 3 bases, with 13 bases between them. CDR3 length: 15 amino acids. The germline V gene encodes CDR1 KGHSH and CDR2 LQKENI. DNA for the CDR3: TGTGCCAGCTCACCAAGTCGACAGGCAGACTATGGCTACACCTTC. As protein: CASSPSRQADYGYTF.

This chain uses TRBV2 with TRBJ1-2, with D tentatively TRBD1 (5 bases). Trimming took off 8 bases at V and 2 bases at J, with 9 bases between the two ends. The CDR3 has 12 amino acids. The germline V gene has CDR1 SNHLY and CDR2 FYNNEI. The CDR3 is CASARGNYGYTF. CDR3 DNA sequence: TGTGCCAGCGCAAGGGGCAACTATGGCTACACCTTC.

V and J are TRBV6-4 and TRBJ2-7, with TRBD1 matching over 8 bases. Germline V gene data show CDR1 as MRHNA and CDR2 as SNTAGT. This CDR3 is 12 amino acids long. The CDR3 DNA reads TGTCCCCCCCGTACAGGGGGATACGAGCAGTACTTC. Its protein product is CPPRTGGYEQYF.

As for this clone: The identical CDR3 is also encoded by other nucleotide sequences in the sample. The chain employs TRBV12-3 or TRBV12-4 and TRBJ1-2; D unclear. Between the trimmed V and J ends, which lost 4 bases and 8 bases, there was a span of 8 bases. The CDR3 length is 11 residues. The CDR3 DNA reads TGTGCCAGCAGTTCACGGGGAGGCTACACCTTC. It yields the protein CASSSRGGYTF.

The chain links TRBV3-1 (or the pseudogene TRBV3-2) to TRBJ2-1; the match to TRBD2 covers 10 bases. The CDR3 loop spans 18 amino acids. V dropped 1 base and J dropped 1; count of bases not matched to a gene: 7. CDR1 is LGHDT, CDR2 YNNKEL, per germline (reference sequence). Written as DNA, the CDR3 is TGTGCCAGCAGCCAAGGGCTAGCGGGGGCTAAATCCTACAATGAGCAGTTCTTC. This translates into CASSQGLAGAKSYNEQFF.

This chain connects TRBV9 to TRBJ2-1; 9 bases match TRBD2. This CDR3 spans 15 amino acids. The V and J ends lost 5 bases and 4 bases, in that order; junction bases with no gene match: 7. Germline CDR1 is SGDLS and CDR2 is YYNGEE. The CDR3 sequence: CASSPGLADYNEQFF. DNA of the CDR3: TGTGCCAGCAGTCCGGGACTAGCCGATTACAATGAGCAGTTCTTC.

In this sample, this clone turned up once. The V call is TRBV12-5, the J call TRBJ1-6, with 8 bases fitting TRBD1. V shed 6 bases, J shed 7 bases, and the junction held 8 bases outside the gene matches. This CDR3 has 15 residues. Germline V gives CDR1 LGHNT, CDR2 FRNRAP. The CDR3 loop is CASGTGTGPNSPLHF. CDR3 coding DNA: TGTGCTAGTGGCACCGGGACAGGACCGAATTCACCCCTCCACTTT.

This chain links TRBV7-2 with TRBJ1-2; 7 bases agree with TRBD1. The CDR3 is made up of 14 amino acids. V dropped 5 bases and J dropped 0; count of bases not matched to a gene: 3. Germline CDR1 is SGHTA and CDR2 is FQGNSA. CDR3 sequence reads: CASSRQGTNYGYTF. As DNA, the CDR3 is TGTGCCAGCAGCAGACAGGGAACTAACTATGGCTACACCTTC.

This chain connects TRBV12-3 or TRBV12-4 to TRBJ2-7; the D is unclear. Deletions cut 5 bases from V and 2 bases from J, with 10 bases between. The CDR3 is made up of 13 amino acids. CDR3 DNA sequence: TGTGCCAGCAGTCCCTCAAGCGCCTACGAGCAGTACTTC. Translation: CASSPSSAYEQYF.

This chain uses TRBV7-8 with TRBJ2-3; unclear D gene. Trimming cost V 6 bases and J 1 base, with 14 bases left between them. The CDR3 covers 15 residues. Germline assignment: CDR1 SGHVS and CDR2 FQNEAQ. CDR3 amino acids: CASSRSAQGTDTQYF. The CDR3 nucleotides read TGTGCCAGCAGTCGCTCCGCGCAGGGCACAGATACGCAGTATTTT.

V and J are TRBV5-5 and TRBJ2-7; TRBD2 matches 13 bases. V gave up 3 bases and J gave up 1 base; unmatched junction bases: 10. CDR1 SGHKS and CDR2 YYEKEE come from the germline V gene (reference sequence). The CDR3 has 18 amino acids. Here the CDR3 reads CASSWGLAGPGRSYEQYF. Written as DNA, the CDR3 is TGTGCCAGCAGCTGGGGACTAGCGGGGCCAGGGAGGTCCTACGAGCAGTACTTC.